Each of the 9 T cell receptor beta chains below was sequenced from the same sample in a study of cytomegalovirus exposure and HLA in healthy donors. The primer mix had 60 Vbeta and 13 Jbeta primers. Sequenced by immunoSEQ multiplex PCR; TCRdb stores in-frame clones only, minus some. This sample has around 140,000 clones, with 76% found just once. Sequencing was performed on PBMCs. All receptors derive from a man aged 40-50 years in good health and CMV-seronegative.

This sequence joins TRBV4-3 and TRBJ1-5; D remains unclear. Germline CDR1 LGHNA, CDR2 YSLEER. Trimming pared 3 bases from V and 9 bases from J, leaving 9 bases between. The CDR3 runs to 12 residues. The CDR3 DNA sequence: TGCGCCAGCAGCCACTCAGGAGGGCCCCAGCATTTT. Protein: CASSHSGGPQHF.

CDR3 in DNA: TGTGCCAGCAGCCGAGACAGGGGAAGGGGGAATGAGCAGTTCTTC. This sequence encodes CASSRDRGRGNEQFF. The rearrangement joins TRBV7-7 to TRBJ2-1; 8 bases fit TRBD1. After removal of 5 bases from V and 7 bases from J, the junction contained 10 bases not matched to a gene. The CDR3 covers 15 residues. Germline V gene sequence: CDR1 SSHAT, CDR2 FNYEAQ (reference sequence). The variable domain in full, with the rest retrieved from reference TRBV7-7 and TRBJ2-1, is GAGVSQSPRYKVTKRGQDVTLRCDPISSHATLYWYQQALGQGPEFLTYFNYEAQPDKSGLPSDRFSAERPEGSISTLTIQRTEQRDSAMYRCASSRDRGRGNEQFFGPGTRLTVL.

The chain couples TRBV4-1 to TRBJ1-1, with TRBD1 matching 11 bases. This CDR3 contains 15 residues. V was pared by 1 base and J by 4 bases, with 2 bases of the junction left unmatched. The germline gives CDR1 MGHRA, CDR2 YSYEKL. CDR3 DNA: TGCGCCAGCAGCCAAGGAGGGACAGGGGGCACTGAAGCTTTCTTT. Its translation: CASSQGGTGGTEAFF.

V gene TRBV18 combines with J gene TRBJ2-7; tentatively, D is TRBD1 (5 bases). V was clipped by 2 bases and J by 0 bases, with 14 bases between them. CDR1 KGHSH and CDR2 LQKENI come from the germline V gene. CDR3 size: 16 residues. CDR3: CASSPFGAKASYEQYF. The CDR3 DNA follows: TGTGCCAGCTCACCATTTGGGGCAAAAGCCTCCTACGAGCAGTACTTC.

Only a few counts were recorded for this clone. V usage is TRBV18 and J usage is TRBJ1-1, with D unresolved. Germline lookup yields CDR1 KGHSH and CDR2 LQKENI. V was cut by 3 bases and J by 1 base, with 9 bases left in between. The length of the CDR3 is 14 residues. The CDR3 sequence is CASSPSGRNTEAFF. CDR3 sequence (DNA): TGTGCCAGCTCACCTTCGGGAAGGAACACTGAAGCTTTCTTT. The full variable domain, in which reference TRBV18 and TRBJ1-1 provide the parts outside the CDR3, is NAGVMQNPRHLVRRRGQEARLRCSPMKGHSHVYWYRQLPEEGLKFMVYLQKENIIDESGMPKERFSAEFPKEGPSILRIQQVVRGDSAAYFCASSPSGRNTEAFFGQGTRLTVV.

The chain uses TRBV27 and TRBJ2-7; the D gene is possibly TRBD1 (7 bases). The CDR3 contains 15 residues. Deletions cut 3 bases from V and 1 base from J, with 13 bases between. Germline V gene data show CDR1 as MNHEY and CDR2 as SMNVEV (reference sequence). The CDR3 reads CASSFKSGGSYEQYF. The CDR3 nucleotides are TGTGCCAGCAGTTTTAAGTCAGGGGGGTCCTACGAGCAGTACTTC.

The chain combines TRBV4-2 with TRBJ2-2, with D unresolved. The CDR3 consists of 14 residues. Germline loops: CDR1 LGHNA, CDR2 YNFKEQ. V was pared by 6 bases and J by 0 bases, with 8 bases between. In nucleotides, the CDR3 is TGTGCCAGCAGGAGGTCTACGAACACCGGGGAGCTGTTTTTT. This gives the protein CASRRSTNTGELFF.

J is TRBJ2-3 and V is TRBV19; a possible D gene is TRBD1 (6 bases). Trimming took 5 bases from V and 4 from J, leaving 10 bases between them. CDR1 is LNHDA and CDR2 is SQIVND in the germline V gene (reference sequence). CDR3 length equals 13 residues. As DNA, the CDR3 is TGTGCCAGTAGTGTATCAGGGGCAGATACGCAGTATTTT. Translated: CASSVSGADTQYF.

This clone has just a few counts. The chain's CDR3 is CASSPPDRAGYTF. The CDR3 DNA sequence: TGTGCCAGCAGCCCTCCTGACAGGGCGGGCTACACCTTC. The V and J genes are TRBV6-1 and TRBJ1-2; TRBD1 aligns across 7 bases. V lost 6 bases to trimming and J lost 8 bases; unmatched junction nucleotides: 9. The length of the CDR3 is 13 residues. Germline V gene lookup returns CDR1 MNHNS and CDR2 SASEGT.